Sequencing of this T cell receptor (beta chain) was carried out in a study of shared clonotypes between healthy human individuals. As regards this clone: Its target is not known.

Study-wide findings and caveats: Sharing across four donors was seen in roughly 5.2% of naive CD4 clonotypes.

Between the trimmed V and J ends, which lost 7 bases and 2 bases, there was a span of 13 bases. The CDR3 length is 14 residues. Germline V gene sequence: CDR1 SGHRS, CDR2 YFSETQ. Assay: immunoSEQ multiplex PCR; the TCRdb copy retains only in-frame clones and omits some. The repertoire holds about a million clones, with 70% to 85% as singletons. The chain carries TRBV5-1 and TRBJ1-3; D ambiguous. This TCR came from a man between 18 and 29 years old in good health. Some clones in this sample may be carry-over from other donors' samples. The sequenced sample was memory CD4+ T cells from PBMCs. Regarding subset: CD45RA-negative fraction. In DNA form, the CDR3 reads TGCGCCAGCGGCCCGGGGTCGACTGGAAACACCATATATTTT. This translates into CASGPGSTGNTIYF. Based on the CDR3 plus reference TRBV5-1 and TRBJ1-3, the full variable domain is KAGVTQTPRYLIKTRGQQVTLSCSPISGHRSVSWYQQTPGQGLQFLFEYFSETQRNKGNFPGRFSGRQFSNSRSEMNVSTLELGDSALYLCASGPGSTGNTIYFGEGSWLTVV.